This T cell receptor beta chain was sequenced for a study of cytomegalovirus exposure and HLA in healthy donors. Overall study results and limits: Among immune exposure information, only CMV serostatus was available. Productive rates of about 87% or about 30% were seen for most TCR beta V segments in an earlier analysis.

PCR employed 60 Vbeta and 13 Jbeta primers. Libraries were prepared by immunoSEQ multiplex PCR; TCRdb keeps only in-frame clonotypes and omits some of them. The sample shows 170,000 or so clones, around 80% of them seen only once. A word on this clone: Antigen: not known.

The sequence came from a woman in her forties or fifties in good health and CMV-seropositive. What was sequenced was PBMCs.

The CDR3 protein is CASSFPQDGYGYTF. The CDR3 nucleotides are TGCGCCAGCAGCTTTCCACAGGACGGCTATGGCTACACCTTC. The chain joins TRBV5-1 to TRBJ1-2, with D possibly being TRBD1 (5 bases). The CDR3 is 14 residues long. CDR1 is SGHRS, CDR2 YFSETQ, per germline. Trimming took off 2 bases at V and 4 bases at J, with 12 bases between the two ends.